This T cell receptor (beta chain) stems from a study of T cells after yellow fever vaccination. Across the study: Where fractions had low cell numbers, libraries were prepared from them with the SMART-Seq v4 Ultra Low Input RNA kit.

This clonotype was detected many times. Its matching antigen is unknown. V lost 3 bases, J lost 7 bases, and 15 bases lay in between. Germline CDR1 and CDR2: DFQATT and SNEGSKA (reference sequence). The CDR3 length is 13 residues. Whole-study findings and limits: There was a possibility that FACS-sorted repertoires contained abundant clonotypes contaminating from the bulk population.

Via MiXCR, TCRdb re-called the 5' RACE reads, giving one row per CDR3 protein. The repertoire holds about 170,000 distinct CDR3 sequences, with roughly 9.6% as singletons. The chain joins TRBV20-1 to TRBJ1-1; D is undetermined. The sequencing here drew on CD8+ T cells sorted from PBMCs, taken 15 days after the yellow fever booster vaccination. This receptor was obtained from a man aged 18-30 years who received the YFV17D yellow fever vaccine. CDR3 nucleotide sequence: TGCAGTGCTAGGACGGTCGATTCGAATGAAGCTTTCTTT. This translates into CSARTVDSNEAFF.